These 22 T cell receptor beta chains were sequenced from one sample in a study of CD4 and CD8 cells across lung adenocarcinoma regions. A single record per CDR3 protein comes from TCRdb applying MiXCR to the PCR reads. The table has 25,000 or so distinct CDR3 sequences, 52% seen once; the top ten hold roughly a fifth. The sample was CD4+ T cells from the center of a lung tumor. All receptors derive from a male donor with lung adenocarcinoma. The CD4 and CD8 labels of this study may be unreliable.

On this clonotype itself: The junction and the germline gene differ at one end; a read error may be behind it. J is TRBJ2-5 and V is TRBV7-2; 9 positions match TRBD2. Germline loops: CDR1 SGHTA, CDR2 FQGNSA. The CDR3 runs 16 residues. The CDR3, as DNA: TGTGCCAGCGGGGCGGGAGGGGCGGGTGACCAAGAGACCCAGTATTTC. As protein: CASGAGGAGDQETQYF.

This chain connects TRBV6-5 to TRBJ2-3; 8 bases map to TRBD2. This CDR3 has 15 amino acids. The trim removed 4 bases at V and 7 bases at J, leaving 10 bases unmatched. Per the germline V gene, CDR1 is MNHEY and CDR2 is SVGAGI. CDR3: CASSLTSGGKNTQYF. Written as DNA, the CDR3 is TGTGCCAGCAGTTTGACGAGCGGGGGCAAAAATACGCAGTATTTT.

This sequence joins TRBV27 and TRBJ2-2; no reliable D call. The DNA end is more similar to TRBJ2-3, so the J call may be wrong. The germline CDR1 and CDR2 sequences are MNHEY and SMNVEV (reference sequence). This CDR3 is 15 amino acids long. CDR3 in DNA: TGTGCCAGCAGGCCACCCGGTGGTAGCACCGGTACGCAGTATTTT. It codes for CASRPPGGSTGTQYF.

This clonotype appeared many times. V usage is TRBV7-6 and J usage is TRBJ2-1; D gene unclear. The end of the DNA aligns better with TRBJ2-5, so the J call may be wrong. Germline CDR1 SGHVS, CDR2 FNYEAQ. CDR3 length: 13 amino acids. This CDR3 reads CASSLVTAGTQYF. For the CDR3, the DNA is TGTGCCAGCAGCTTAGTGACCGCCGGTACCCAGTACTTC.

This clonotype was found a few times. The chain is built from TRBV3-1 and TRBJ1-2; TRBD1 agrees at 7 bases. J was trimmed by 8 bases and V by 2 bases; bases with no gene match: 11. There are 15 residues in the CDR3. Germline V gene sequence: CDR1 LGHDT, CDR2 YNNKEL (reference sequence). CDR3 in amino acids: CASSQKGAPTGGYTF. For the CDR3, the DNA is TGTGCCAGCAGCCAAAAGGGGGCCCCTACAGGCGGCTACACCTTC.

This clonotype was recorded many times. The V and J genes are TRBV6-5 and TRBJ2-3; D is possibly TRBD1 (6 bases). The germline V gene has CDR1 MNHEY and CDR2 SVGAGI. The CDR3 contains 15 residues. Trimming took 5 bases from V and 6 from J, leaving 18 bases between them. CDR3 sequence: CASSSRDKGTDTQYF. Written as DNA, the CDR3 is TGTGCCAGCAGTAGCCGGGACAAGGGGACGGATACGCAGTATTTT.

This clonotype is labeled medium-sized. The chain links TRBV6-6 to TRBJ2-5; no definite D call. Germline lookup yields CDR1 MNHNY and CDR2 SVGAGI (reference sequence). V lost 6 bases, J lost 10 bases, and 18 bases lay in between. There are 13 residues in the CDR3. As DNA, the CDR3 is TGTGCCAGCAGCCCCTTTCCTACTGCGGACCAGTACTTC. It translates to CASSPFPTADQYF.

The CDR3 DNA follows: TGTGCCAGCAGCTTAGAGGGGGCAGAGACCCAGTACTTC. It translates to CASSLEGAETQYF. This sequence joins TRBV7-8 and TRBJ2-5; TRBD1 matches at 7 bases. This CDR3 region has 13 residues. The J segment lost 4 bases and the V segment lost 1 base, leaving 0 bases of the junction unmatched. Germline V CDR1 and CDR2: SGHVS, FQNEAQ.

This clonotype was counted only a few times. CDR3: CASSVAGPPNTGELFF. DNA for the CDR3: TGTGCCAGCAGCGTAGCGGGGCCCCCTAACACCGGGGAGCTGTTTTTT. The chain links TRBV9 to TRBJ2-2; the D call may be TRBD1 or TRBD2 (5 bases each). The CDR3 extends over 16 amino acids. Trimming stripped 0 bases from V and 2 bases from J, with 11 bases between. CDR1 is SGDLS and CDR2 is YYNGEE in the germline V gene.

This clonotype has more than one count but fewer than ten. CDR3: CASSQDGTSSGANVLTF. CDR3 coding DNA: TGTGCCAGCAGCCAAGATGGGACTAGCTCTGGGGCCAACGTCCTGACTTTC. V is TRBV3-1 and J is TRBJ2-6, with 8 bases matching TRBD2. Germline V lookup: CDR1 LGHDT, CDR2 YNNKEL (reference sequence). V lost 0 bases and J lost 0; bases outside the gene matches: 1. The CDR3 extends over 17 amino acids. The full variable domain, completed using reference TRBV3-1 and TRBJ2-6, is DTAVSQTPKYLVTQMGNDKSIKCEQNLGHDTMYWYKQDSKKFLKIMFSYNNKELIINETVPNRFSPKSPDKAHLNLHINSLELGDSAVYFCASSQDGTSSGANVLTFGAGSRLTVL.

This chain links TRBV10-2 with TRBJ2-5; the D is unclear. Deletions cut 2 bases from V and 11 bases from J, with 12 bases between. Germline values: CDR1 WSHSY, CDR2 SAAADI. The length of the CDR3 is 12 residues. Written as DNA, the CDR3 is TGCGCCAGCAGTGAGCAACGGACGGAGCAGTACTTC. Translating gives CASSEQRTEQYF.

This clonotype was picked up a small number of times. The chain joins TRBV6-2 or TRBV6-3 to TRBJ2-3; 9 bases agree with TRBD1. Per the germline V gene, CDR1 is MNHEY and CDR2 is SVGEGT. The V and J ends lost 1 base and 4 bases, in that order; junction bases with no gene match: 6. The CDR3 has 16 residues. The CDR3 reads CASSYYGTGFPDTQYF. CDR3 nucleotides: TGTGCCAGCAGTTACTACGGGACAGGGTTCCCAGATACGCAGTATTTT.

This clonotype was counted many times. The V gene is TRBV2, the J gene TRBJ2-5; D ambiguous. In germline, CDR1 is SNHLY, CDR2 FYNNEI. Trimming stripped 8 bases from V and 1 base from J, with 8 bases between. The CDR3 covers 12 residues. The CDR3 protein is CASWRFQETQYF. CDR3 in DNA: TGTGCCAGCTGGCGTTTCCAAGAGACCCAGTACTTC.

This clonotype is medium-sized within its sample. This chain links TRBV11-3 with TRBJ2-5; D gene ambiguous. This CDR3 is built from 11 residues. Trimming removed 5 bases from V and 5 bases from J, with 6 bases in between. Germline V gives CDR1 SGHNT, CDR2 YENEEA. As DNA, the CDR3 is TGTGCCAGCAGCGCAGTCGAGACCCAGTACTTC. This translates into CASSAVETQYF. Using reference TRBV11-3 and TRBJ2-5 for the parts outside the CDR3, the full variable domain is EAGVVQSPRYKIIEKKQPVAFWCNPISGHNTLYWYLQNLGQGPELLIRYENEEAVDDSQLPKDRFSAERLKGVDSTLKIQPAELGDSAVYLCASSAVETQYFGPGTRLLVL.

With regard to this clonotype: A read error may produce the germline difference seen at one junction end. V usage is TRBV27 and J usage is TRBJ1-5; D gene unclear. Germline V lookup: CDR1 MNHEY, CDR2 SMNVEV (reference sequence). CDR3 length equals 12 residues. CDR3 region: CASSLQGQPHHF. The CDR3 DNA reads as TGTGCCAGCAGTTTACAAGGTCAGCCCCACCACTTT.

This clonotype was observed a single time. The chain uses TRBV6-1 and TRBJ2-5; the match to TRBD1 covers 9 bases. V shed 6 bases and J 4 bases; nucleotides not matched to a gene: 12. The CDR3 is 16 amino acids. CDR1 and CDR2 from the germline V gene are MNHNS and SASEGT. The DNA for the CDR3 is TGTGCCAGCAGGGCCTACATAACAGGGGGCCTAGAGACCCAGTACTTC. Translated: CASRAYITGGLETQYF.

This rearrangement joins TRBV6-1 to TRBJ2-3, with D possibly being TRBD1 or TRBD2 (6 bases each). With the DNA end fitting TRBJ2-7 better, the J assignment may be wrong. The CDR3 extends over 16 amino acids. Germline CDR1 and CDR2: MNHNS and SASEGT. CDR3 loop: CASRGKGGGRKDTQYF. DNA of the CDR3: TGTGCCAGCAGGGGTAAGGGGGGCGGTCGCAAAGATACGCAGTACTTC.

This clonotype appeared once. At one end the junction does not follow the germline gene, possibly because of a read error. V and J are TRBV11-2 and TRBJ2-1; 11 positions match TRBD2. Per germline, CDR1 SGHAT and CDR2 FQNNGV. The CDR3 consists of 14 residues. The CDR3 loop reads CASSFSGRAGELFF. As DNA, the CDR3 is TGTGCCAGCAGCTTTAGCGGGAGGGCCGGGGAGCTGTTTTTC.

A single count supports this clonotype. V gene TRBV6-9 combines with J gene TRBJ2-3, with D perhaps matching TRBD2 (7 bases). The J call is in doubt because the DNA end fits TRBJ2-7 better. The germline gives CDR1 MNHGY, CDR2 SVAAGI. The CDR3 covers 14 residues. The CDR3 DNA reads TGTGCGAGCCTTCATGCCGGGAGGACAGATACGCAGTACTTC. This gives the protein CASLHAGRTDTQYF.

Concerning this clonotype: Germline and junction disagree at one end, which may indicate a read error. The chain recombines TRBV6-1 with TRBJ2-1; perhaps TRBD2 as D (5 bases). Germline CDR1 and CDR2: MNHNS and SASEGT. The CDR3 spans 13 residues. As DNA, the CDR3 is TGTGCCAGGAGCGGTGGGAACAGCGGTGAGCTGTTTTTC. This sequence encodes CARSGGNSGELFF.

This clonotype was observed at least ten times. V is TRBV6-1 and J is TRBJ2-2; 9 nucleotides match TRBD2. In germline, CDR1 is MNHNS, CDR2 SASEGT. Unmatched junction bases numbered 5, after V lost 7 bases and J lost 2 bases. The CDR3 sequence is 15 residues long. DNA of the CDR3: TGTGCCAGCACTCTAGCGGGGATTAACACCGGGGAGCTGTTTTTT. As protein: CASTLAGINTGELFF.

As regards this clonotype: This likely comes from a read error, as the CDR3 has no conserved phenylalanine or tryptophan at its end. V and J are TRBV11-3 and TRBJ2-5; D is ambiguous. CDR3 size: 11 residues. Germline-derived CDR1 and CDR2 are SGHNT and YENEEA. V dropped 5 bases and J dropped 5 bases, with 6 bases sitting between them. The CDR3 here is CASSAVETQYS. For the CDR3, the DNA is TGTGCCAGCAGCGCCGTGGAGACCCAGTACTCG.